The 29 T cell receptor beta chains below come from one sample, sequenced in a study of CD8 T cells in ankylosing spondylitis. One entry per CDR3 protein results from TCRdb running MiXCR on the 5' RACE reads. The table has about 220,000 distinct CDR3 sequences, roughly 26% seen once. Sequenced input: blood, either unsorted or a sorted T cell fraction (not recorded which). These receptors were obtained from a male donor with ankylosing spondylitis or in good health (not recorded which).

The gene calls are TRBV9 and TRBJ2-5, with 13 bases aligning to TRBD2. The trim removed 0 bases at V and 5 bases at J, leaving 1 base unmatched. Germline-derived CDR1 and CDR2 are SGDLS and YYNGEE. The CDR3 consists of 15 residues. CDR3 DNA: TGTGCCAGCAGCGTAGCGACTAGCGGGAGGGAGACCCAGTACTTC. It is translated as CASSVATSGRETQYF.

The genes are TRBV9 and TRBJ2-1; 10 nucleotides align to TRBD2. Germline V lookup: CDR1 SGDLS, CDR2 YYNGEE. There are 15 residues in the CDR3. Losses at the gene ends were 3 bases for V and 8 bases for J; bases not matched to a gene: 8. CDR3 residues: CASSAAGGPIDEQFF. The DNA for the CDR3 is TGTGCCAGCAGCGCAGCGGGAGGGCCTATAGATGAGCAGTTCTTC.

This clonotype was detected many times. The chain has TRBV6-1 and TRBJ2-7, with D possibly matching TRBD1 (6 bases). Between the trimmed V and J ends, which lost 6 bases and 5 bases, there was a span of 23 bases. Germline CDR1 reads MNHNS; CDR2 reads SASEGT. This CDR3 spans 16 amino acids. CDR3 DNA: TGTGCCAGCAGCAACCATCGAGGGGACACTTTCCACGAGCAGTACTTC. As protein: CASSNHRGDTFHEQYF.

The chain is built from TRBV20-1 and TRBJ2-7; tentative D call: TRBD2 (5 bases). From germline, CDR1 is DFQATT and CDR2 SNEGSKA (reference sequence). The CDR3 extends over 14 amino acids. V dropped 3 bases and J dropped 4 bases, with 16 bases sitting between them. Here the CDR3 reads CSARERTLGYEQYF. DNA for the CDR3: TGCAGTGCTAGGGAGCGGACGCTTGGATACGAGCAGTACTTC.

V and J are TRBV29-1 and TRBJ1-3, with D possibly being TRBD1 (5 bases). Germline values: CDR1 SQVTM, CDR2 ANQGSEA. The V end was cut by 4 bases, the J end by 4 bases, with 11 bases between. This CDR3 spans 13 amino acids. The CDR3 DNA is TGCAGCGTTGCTGGGGGACTCGGAAACACCATATATTTT. As protein: CSVAGGLGNTIYF.

By sample fraction, this clonotype is medium-sized. This chain uses TRBV20-1 with TRBJ2-3, with D possibly matching TRBD2 (6 bases). CDR1 and CDR2 from the germline V gene are DFQATT and SNEGSKA (reference sequence). The CDR3 has 13 residues. V was clipped by 5 bases and J by 3 bases, with 12 bases between them. The CDR3 DNA sequence: TGCAGTGCTTGGGACTTGACTACAGATACGCAGTATTTT. Encoded protein: CSAWDLTTDTQYF.

This clonotype has at least ten counts. Relative to the germline gene, one junction end is altered; a read error may explain this. The J gene is TRBJ2-7, the V gene TRBV4-1; D is perhaps TRBD1 or TRBD2 (6 bases each). CDR3 length equals 14 residues. Germline-derived CDR1 and CDR2 are MGHRA and YSYEKL. In nucleotides, the CDR3 is TGTGCCAGCTCACGGGGGCTAGCGAGCTACGAGCAGTACTTC. As protein: CASSRGLASYEQYF.

This clonotype was detected ten times or more. The rearrangement uses TRBV29-1 and TRBJ1-2; D unclear. Looked up from germline, CDR1 is SQVTM and CDR2 is ANQGSEA. Trimming removed 6 bases from V and 0 bases from J, with 11 bases in between. CDR3 length equals 13 residues. The CDR3 nucleotides are TGCAGCGTAAGGACGGAGACTAACTATGGCTACACCTTC. This encodes CSVRTETNYGYTF.

This clonotype came up many times. This rearrangement joins TRBV21-1 to TRBJ2-3; the table's D call, TRBD2, was not checked against the DNA. TRBV21-1 is classified as a pseudogene. There are 18 residues in the CDR3. This CDR3 reads CASSKGRYSPRSTDTQYF. Written as DNA, the CDR3 is TGTGCCAGCAGCAAAGGGAGGTATAGTCCTAGAAGCACAGATACGCAGTATTTT.

This clonotype showed up many times. The rearrangement uses TRBV6-1 and TRBJ1-5, with 7 positions matching TRBD1. Trimming at V came to 5 bases and at J to 4 bases, leaving 8 bases not matched to a gene. Germline CDR1 MNHNS, CDR2 SASEGT. This CDR3 is 15 amino acids long. CDR3 nucleotide sequence: TGTGCCAGCAGTCGGACAGGAATAACAAATCAGCCCCAGCATTTT. As protein: CASSRTGITNQPQHF.

This clonotype was detected many times. This chain links TRBV3-1 with TRBJ1-1; 8 nucleotides agree with TRBD1. With V trimmed by 4 bases and J by 8 bases, 9 bases remained unmatched. The V gene's germline CDR1 is LGHDT and CDR2 YNNKEL (reference sequence). This CDR3 spans 14 amino acids. CDR3 DNA: TGTGCCAGCAGCCCCCATCAGGGGGCAACGGAAGCTTTCTTT. Amino acid sequence: CASSPHQGATEAFF.

This clonotype was recorded at least ten times. The chain couples TRBV29-1 to TRBJ1-1, with a possible D match to TRBD1 (5 bases). The germline CDR1 and CDR2 sequences are SQVTM and ANQGSEA. There are 10 residues in the CDR3. With 6 bases removed from V and 7 bases from J, the gap between germline ends came to 9 bases. The DNA of the CDR3 is TGCAGCGTGACAGCCGATGAAGCTTTCTTT. Its translation: CSVTADEAFF.

This clonotype was counted at least ten times. The chain employs TRBV12-3 or TRBV12-4 and TRBJ2-5; 8 nucleotides agree with TRBD1. This CDR3 contains 16 residues. V was clipped by 6 bases and J by 4 bases; unmatched bases: 13. CDR3 sequence (DNA): TGTGCCAGCAGGCGGCGGACAGGGATGGGGACAGAGACCCAGTACTTC. This encodes CASRRRTGMGTETQYF.

The rearrangement links TRBV7-2 to TRBJ2-2; D remains ambiguous. Deletions cut 1 base from V and 8 bases from J, with 5 bases between. The CDR3 runs to 12 residues. Germline V CDR1 and CDR2: SGHTA, FQGNSA. This CDR3 is CASSLVQGELFF. The CDR3, as DNA: TGTGCCAGCAGCTTAGTCCAGGGGGAGCTGTTTTTT.

The chain is built from TRBV7-9 and TRBJ2-7; 13 bases align to TRBD2. This CDR3 is built from 17 residues. In germline, CDR1 is SEHNR, CDR2 FQNEAQ (reference sequence). Trimming removed 5 bases from V and 3 bases from J; junction bases left unmatched: 10. The CDR3 region is CASSGLPGLAGSYEQYF. In nucleotides, the CDR3 is TGTGCCAGCAGCGGGCTGCCGGGACTAGCGGGGAGCTACGAGCAGTACTTC.

This clonotype was recorded at least ten times. The chain is built from TRBV7-2 and TRBJ2-7, with 8 bases lining up with TRBD1. Trimming at V came to 5 bases and at J to 2 bases, leaving 5 bases not matched to a gene. The germline gives CDR1 SGHTA, CDR2 FQGNSA. CDR3 length: 14 residues. For the CDR3, the DNA is TGTGCCAGCAGCCCAGGGGACAGGCCCTACGAGCAGTACTTC. This gives the protein CASSPGDRPYEQYF.

The sample holds a few counts of this clonotype. This sequence joins TRBV5-4 and TRBJ2-1; the D gene is possibly TRBD1 (8 bases). Per germline, CDR1 SGHNT and CDR2 YYREEE (reference sequence). Trimming took 4 bases from V and 4 from J, leaving 15 bases between them. CDR3 length: 15 residues. The CDR3 region has the DNA TGTGCCAGCAGCCCTGGACAGGGAGGGTACAATGAGCAGTTCTTC. Encoded protein: CASSPGQGGYNEQFF. Full variable domain (missing parts from reference TRBV5-4 and TRBJ2-1): ETGVTQSPTHLIKTRGQQVTLRCSSQSGHNTVSWYQQALGQGPQFIFQYYREEENGRGNFPPRFSGLQFPNYSSELNVNALELDDSALYLCASSPGQGGYNEQFFGPGTRLTVL.

This clonotype occurred many times. The chain is built from TRBV5-1 and TRBJ2-7; a possible D gene is TRBD1 (6 bases). V was cut by 4 bases and J by 3 bases, with 20 bases left in between. CDR1 SGHRS and CDR2 YFSETQ come from the germline V gene. There are 16 residues in the CDR3. CDR3 coding DNA: TGCGCCAGCAGCGGTCACAGGGCCTCCACAGACTACGAGCAGTACTTC. It is translated as CASSGHRASTDYEQYF.

This clonotype was counted ten times or more. V usage is TRBV5-1 and J usage is TRBJ2-7; 9 nucleotides line up with TRBD1. CDR1 is SGHRS and CDR2 is YFSETQ in the germline V gene. J gave up 4 bases and V 2 bases, and 7 bases lay outside the gene matches. There are 15 residues in the CDR3. The CDR3, as DNA: TGCGCCAGCAGCTTAACCGGGACAGGGATATACGAGCAGTACTTC. Protein: CASSLTGTGIYEQYF. Full variable domain (remainder filled in from reference TRBV5-1 and TRBJ2-7): KAGVTQTPRYLIKTRGQQVTLSCSPISGHRSVSWYQQTPGQGLQFLFEYFSETQRNKGNFPGRFSGRQFSNSRSEMNVSTLELGDSALYLCASSLTGTGIYEQYFGPGTRLTVT.

This clonotype was counted at least ten times. The genes are TRBV7-2 and TRBJ2-1; a possible D gene is TRBD2 (7 bases). The CDR3 covers 15 residues. Germline CDR1 is SGHTA and CDR2 is FQGNSA. V lost 2 bases, J lost 8 bases, and 16 bases lay in between. As DNA, the CDR3 is TGTGCCAGCAGCTTACAAGCGGGGAGGGGGGATGAGCAGTTCTTC. This encodes CASSLQAGRGDEQFF.

A word on this clonotype: A read error may be the cause here, since a much bigger clone is one base away. This chain joins TRBV6-5 and TRBJ2-7; D remains ambiguous. Germline values: CDR1 MNHEY, CDR2 SVGAGI. The CDR3 is 16 amino acids. This CDR3 is CASSYSILASNYEQNF. CDR3 sequence (DNA): TGTGCCAGCAGTTACTCGATTCTGGCATCAAACTACGAGCAGAACTTC.

This clonotype was counted a few times. J is TRBJ2-1 and V is TRBV6-1, with D tentatively TRBD1 or TRBD2 (6 bases each). The V end lost 4 bases, the J end lost 0 bases, and 13 bases lay between the germline ends. The germline V gene encodes CDR1 MNHNS and CDR2 SASEGT. The CDR3 is made up of 16 amino acids. The CDR3 loop reads CASSGRGITSYNEQFF. In DNA, the CDR3 is TGTGCCAGCAGTGGGAGGGGGATCACCTCCTACAATGAGCAGTTCTTC.

The chain carries TRBV20-1 and TRBJ2-7, with D possibly TRBD1 on 6 matching bases. The CDR3 length is 11 residues. The germline V gene has CDR1 DFQATT and CDR2 SNEGSKA (reference sequence). V was trimmed by 6 bases and J by 6 bases, leaving 12 bases between them. The CDR3: CSAPRGREQYF. CDR3 sequence (DNA): TGCAGTGCACCCAGGGGTCGCGAGCAGTACTTC.

This clonotype was seen ten or more times. The V gene is TRBV20-1, the J gene TRBJ1-5; 12 nucleotides line up with TRBD1. Germline V gene sequence: CDR1 DFQATT, CDR2 SNEGSKA (reference sequence). The junction had 7 bases not matched to a gene; V was cut back by 7 bases and J by 6 bases. This CDR3 spans 14 amino acids. The CDR3 nucleotides read TGCAGTGTGAGAGGGACAGGGGGCCTTCAGCCCCAGCATTTT. It yields the protein CSVRGTGGLQPQHF.

This clonotype was detected many times. The V gene is TRBV20-1, the J gene TRBJ2-7; unclear D gene. Per germline, CDR1 DFQATT and CDR2 SNEGSKA (reference sequence). This CDR3 is 13 amino acids long. The ends were cut back, 7 bases at V and 2 bases at J, with 15 bases in the middle. The CDR3 protein is CSVENTVTYEQYF. The CDR3 DNA is TGCAGTGTTGAGAACACCGTGACCTACGAGCAGTACTTC.

This clonotype was counted ten times or more. The chain combines TRBV7-9 with TRBJ2-1; 10 bases map to TRBD2. V shed 7 bases, J shed 1 base, and the junction held 7 bases outside the gene matches. The CDR3 has 16 amino acids. Germline V gene sequence: CDR1 SEHNR, CDR2 FQNEAQ (reference sequence). Here the CDR3 DNA reads TGTGCCAGCATTGAGGCTAGCGGGAGTTCCTACAATGAGCAGTTCTTC. Translation gives CASIEASGSSYNEQFF.

Comments on this clonotype: With a much larger clone just one base away, this may be a read error. This chain uses TRBV6-5 with TRBJ1-3; 7 bases are a match to TRBD1. The CDR3 runs 16 residues. In germline, CDR1 is MNHEY, CDR2 SVGAGI. CDR3 nucleotide sequence: TGTGCCAGCAGTGACTCAGGGGACAGCTCTGGAAACACCATATCTTTT. Encoded protein: CASSDSGDSSGNTISF.

This clonotype was detected ten times or more. The J gene is TRBJ2-1, the V gene TRBV7-6; TRBD2 is a possible D gene (5 bases). The germline gives CDR1 SGHVS, CDR2 FNYEAQ. Trimming removed 1 base from V and 3 bases from J, with 7 bases in between. CDR3 length: 14 amino acids. The CDR3 is CASSLDGGYNEQFF. As DNA, the CDR3 is TGTGCCAGCAGCTTAGACGGAGGCTACAATGAGCAGTTCTTC.

The V call is TRBV6-1, the J call TRBJ1-4; D gene unclear. Germline V gene lookup returns CDR1 MNHNS and CDR2 SASEGT. This CDR3 region has 14 residues. The ends were cut back, 6 bases at V and 5 bases at J, with 13 bases in the middle. The CDR3 here is CASRGREPNEKLFF. The CDR3 nucleotides read TGTGCCAGCAGAGGCCGGGAACCAAATGAAAAACTGTTTTTT.